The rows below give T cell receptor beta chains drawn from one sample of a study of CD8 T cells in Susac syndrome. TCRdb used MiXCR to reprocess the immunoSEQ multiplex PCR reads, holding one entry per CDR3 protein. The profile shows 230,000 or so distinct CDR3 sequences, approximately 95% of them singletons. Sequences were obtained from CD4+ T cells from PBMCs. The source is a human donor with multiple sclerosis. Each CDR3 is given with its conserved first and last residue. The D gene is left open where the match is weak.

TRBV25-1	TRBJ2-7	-	CASSESGGPPYEQYF
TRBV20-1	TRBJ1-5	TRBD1	CSATGSSNQPQHF
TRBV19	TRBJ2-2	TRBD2	CATRSGRERTGELFF
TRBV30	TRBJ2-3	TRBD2	CAWSVRGAGNSDTQYF
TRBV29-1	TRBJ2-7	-	CSVSVGAYEQYF
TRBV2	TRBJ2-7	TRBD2	CASKEGAGDVVEQYF
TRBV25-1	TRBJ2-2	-	CASSERGNTGELFF
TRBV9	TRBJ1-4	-	CASSGDARREKLFF
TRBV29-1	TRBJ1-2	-	CSVEGQGSTSNYGYTF
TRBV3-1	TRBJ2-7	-	CASSQDRSPFYGEQYF
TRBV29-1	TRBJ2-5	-	CSARRGGETQYF
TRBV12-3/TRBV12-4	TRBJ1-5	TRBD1	CASSGDSQHF
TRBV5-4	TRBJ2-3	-	CASSPQGLTYTDTQYF
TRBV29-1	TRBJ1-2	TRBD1	CSVDRGPYGYTF
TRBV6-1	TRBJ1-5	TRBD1	CASQGGGQQPQHF
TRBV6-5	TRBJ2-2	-	CASSGDTGELFF
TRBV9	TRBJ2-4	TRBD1	CASSVGGQGKNIQYF
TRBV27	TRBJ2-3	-	CASSTLGSSTDTQYF
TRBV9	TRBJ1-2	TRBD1	CASSPGTGPGGYTF
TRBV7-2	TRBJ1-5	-	CASSLASINQPQHF
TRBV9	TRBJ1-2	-	CASSPVGDRGYTF
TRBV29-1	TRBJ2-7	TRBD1	CSVGTGAFSYEQYF
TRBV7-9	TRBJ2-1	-	CASSPGTLRQFF
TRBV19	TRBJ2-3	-	CASSVGGSTDTQYF
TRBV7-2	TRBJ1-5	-	CASSYDGKDQPQHF
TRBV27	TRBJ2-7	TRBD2	CASTSPLRTSGRSLYF
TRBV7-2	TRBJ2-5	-	CASSLQGLKGQETQYF
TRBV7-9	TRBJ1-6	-	CASSPSGNSPLHF
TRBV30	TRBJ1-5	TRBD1	CAWTGTAVGTQHF
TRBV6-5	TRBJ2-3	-	CASSPQSRYTDTQYF
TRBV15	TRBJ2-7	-	CATSRERGPYEQYF
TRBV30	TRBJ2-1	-	CAWTTGSYNEQFF
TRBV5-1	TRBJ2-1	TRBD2	CASSFSGYNEQFF
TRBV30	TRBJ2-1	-	CAWSGVRGNEQFF
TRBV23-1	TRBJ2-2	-	CASSQTDSQYTGELFF
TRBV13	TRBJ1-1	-	CASSLTEAFF